Below are 23 T cell receptor beta chains sequenced from a single sample in a study of T cell changes during pregnancy in multiple sclerosis. Using immunoSEQ multiplex PCR, the repertoire was profiled, and TCRdb retains in-frame clones only, with some absent. The sample records about 42,000 clones, under 90% being singletons. The sample here was CD4+ T cells from peripheral blood mononuclear cells, taken before pregnancy. The origin of the receptors is a female donor with multiple sclerosis, enrolled in a pregnancy study.

V gene TRBV9 combines with J gene TRBJ2-2; 11 bases are shared with TRBD2. The junction had 7 bases not matched to a gene; V was cut back by 0 bases and J by 6 bases. The germline gives CDR1 SGDLS, CDR2 YYNGEE. CDR3 length: 17 amino acids. The CDR3 protein is CASSVEPLAGGPGELFF. The CDR3 region has the DNA TGTGCCAGCAGCGTAGAGCCTCTAGCGGGAGGTCCCGGGGAGCTGTTTTTT.

This chain connects TRBV5-5 to TRBJ1-2, with 7 nucleotides matching TRBD1. The germline CDR1 and CDR2 sequences are SGHKS and YYEKEE (reference sequence). V lost 2 bases to trimming and J lost 8 bases; unmatched junction nucleotides: 6. The CDR3 length is 13 residues. The CDR3 DNA reads as TGTGCCAGCAGCTTCCAAGGGGGCGACGGCTACACCTTC. Translation gives CASSFQGGDGYTF.

The sample holds one count of this clone. V and J are TRBV7-2 and TRBJ1-6; D ambiguous. This CDR3 comprises 16 residues. Looked up from germline, CDR1 is SGHTA and CDR2 is FQGNSA. V shed 2 bases and J shed 8 bases, with 16 bases lying between them. CDR3 sequence: CASSLKGRGGHSPLHF. DNA for the CDR3: TGTGCCAGCAGCTTAAAAGGCCGGGGTGGCCATTCACCCCTCCACTTT.

V and J are TRBV15 and TRBJ2-5; maybe TRBD1 (5 bases). V was clipped by 0 bases and J by 1 base, with 15 bases between them. The CDR3 sequence is 17 residues long. Per germline, CDR1 LNHNV and CDR2 YYDKDF (reference sequence). Here the CDR3 DNA reads TGTGCCACCAGCAGAGATAGGGGTTCGGGTGCCCAAGAGACCCAGTACTTC. This codes for CATSRDRGSGAQETQYF. Full variable domain (missing parts from reference TRBV15 and TRBJ2-5): DAMVIQNPRYQVTQFGKPVTLSCSQTLNHNVMYWYQQKSSQAPKLLFHYYDKDFNNEADTPDNFQSRRPNTSFCFLDIRSPGLGDTAMYLCATSRDRGSGAQETQYFGPGTRLLVL.

This clone came up a few times. This chain connects TRBV7-9 to TRBJ2-2; D is uncertain. V lost 5 bases to trimming and J lost 5 bases, with 9 bases between them. From germline, CDR1 is SEHNR and CDR2 FQNEAQ (reference sequence). The CDR3 has 13 residues. The CDR3 loop is CASSVDGTGELFF. In DNA, the CDR3 is TGTGCCAGCAGCGTCGACGGGACCGGGGAGCTGTTTTTT.

The chain uses TRBV28 and TRBJ2-4; no definite D call. Germline-derived CDR1 and CDR2 are MDHEN and SYDVKM. The V gene lost 6 bases and the J gene lost 0 bases, with 9 bases spanning the gap. The CDR3 runs 14 residues. The CDR3, as DNA: TGTGCCAGCAGGAAGCCCCTAGCCAAAAACATTCAGTACTTC. This encodes CASRKPLAKNIQYF.

This CDR3 reads CASSFGGGETQYF. The CDR3 DNA follows: TGTGCCAGCAGTTTTGGGGGAGGAGAGACCCAGTACTTC. The J gene is TRBJ2-5, the V gene TRBV25-1; a possible D gene is TRBD2 (6 bases). The CDR3 totals 13 residues. Trimming took off 5 bases at V and 4 bases at J, with 11 bases between the two ends. Germline V gene lookup returns CDR1 MGHDK and CDR2 SYGVNS.

The chain joins TRBV5-1 to TRBJ2-5; TRBD2 aligns across 14 bases. V lost 5 bases to trimming and J lost 7 bases; unmatched junction nucleotides: 10. The germline gives CDR1 SGHRS, CDR2 YFSETQ. This CDR3 spans 16 amino acids. CDR3 loop: CASRNSTSGGAGTQYF. CDR3 DNA sequence: TGCGCCAGCAGAAATTCGACTAGCGGGGGGGCGGGGACCCAGTACTTC.

The V call is TRBV2, the J call TRBJ1-1; tentatively, D is TRBD1 (6 bases). Trimming cost V 6 bases and J 9 bases, with 14 bases left between them. The CDR3 consists of 12 residues. The germline V gene has CDR1 SNHLY and CDR2 FYNNEI. CDR3 residues: CASRDTGIQAFF. The CDR3 bases are TGTGCCAGCAGGGATACAGGGATTCAAGCTTTCTTT.

V and J are TRBV11-2 and TRBJ2-2; 9 bases are a match to TRBD2. The V gene's germline CDR1 is SGHAT and CDR2 FQNNGV. The CDR3 is made up of 17 amino acids. Unmatched junction bases numbered 8, after V lost 3 bases and J lost 3 bases. The CDR3 DNA sequence: TGTGCCAGCAGCTTGAGGAGTACTAGCGGGTACACCGGGGAGCTGTTTTTT. It yields the protein CASSLRSTSGYTGELFF.

The chain carries TRBV12-5 and TRBJ1-5; a possible D gene is TRBD1 (5 bases). This CDR3 region has 15 residues. The germline V and J ends were trimmed by 6 bases and 2 bases, with 14 bases remaining between them. Germline V gene data show CDR1 as LGHNT and CDR2 as FRNRAP. CDR3 region: CASGTNDRGNQPQHF. The CDR3 DNA reads TGTGCTAGTGGAACCAATGACAGAGGCAATCAGCCCCAGCATTTT. The complete variable domain, with remaining parts taken from reference TRBV12-5 and TRBJ1-5, reads DARVTQTPRHKVTEMGQEVTMRCQPILGHNTVFWYRQTMMQGLELLAYFRNRAPLDDSGMPKDRFSAEMPDATLATLKIQPSEPRDSAVYFCASGTNDRGNQPQHFGDGTRLSIL.

The rearrangement joins TRBV5-6 to TRBJ2-3, with 10 nucleotides matching TRBD1. Trimming took 1 base from V and 4 from J; bases not matched to a gene: 6. The CDR3 covers 16 residues. CDR1 is SGHDT and CDR2 is YYEEEE in the germline V gene. CDR3 nucleotide sequence: TGTGCCAGCAGCTTGAGGGGGGGACAGGGGTCAGATACGCAGTATTTT. Protein sequence: CASSLRGGQGSDTQYF.

J is TRBJ2-2 and V is TRBV5-4, with D unclear. The CDR3 is 16 amino acids. V was cut by 0 bases and J by 0 bases, with 9 bases left in between. Germline lookup yields CDR1 SGHNT and CDR2 YYREEE (reference sequence). The CDR3 spells CASSLGSTANTGELFF. CDR3 DNA sequence: TGTGCCAGCAGCTTGGGAAGCACGGCGAACACCGGGGAGCTGTTTTTT.

The V call is TRBV18, the J call TRBJ2-3; D might be TRBD2 (6 bases). Germline V CDR1 and CDR2: KGHSH, LQKENI. Between the trimmed V and J ends, which lost 0 bases and 0 bases, there was a span of 7 bases. This CDR3 contains 15 residues. CDR3 region: CASSPPEGSTDTQYF. The CDR3 nucleotides are TGTGCCAGCTCACCACCGGAGGGTAGCACAGATACGCAGTATTTT.

This clone appeared a single time. The V and J genes are TRBV23-1 and TRBJ2-5; a possible D gene is TRBD2 (6 bases). TRBV23-1 is placed among ORFs of uncertain function. CDR3 length: 12 residues. The V end lost 10 bases, the J end lost 5 bases, and 14 bases lay between the germline ends. CDR3 nucleotides: TGCGCCATTCCGGGGGTGTACGAGACCCAGTACTTC. It codes for CAIPGVYETQYF.

The J gene is TRBJ1-6, the V gene TRBV6-5; D not certain. V shed 7 bases and J shed 4 bases, with 14 bases lying between them. The germline gives CDR1 MNHEY, CDR2 SVGAGI. There are 15 residues in the CDR3. CDR3 amino acids: CASTSRPGYNSPLHF. For the CDR3, the DNA is TGTGCCAGCACCTCCCGTCCGGGATATAATTCACCCCTCCACTTT.

This clone was picked up a small number of times. The V and J genes are TRBV19 and TRBJ2-7; TRBD2 matches 7 bases. V lost 3 bases to trimming and J lost 3 bases; unmatched junction nucleotides: 5. Per germline, CDR1 LNHDA and CDR2 SQIVND (reference sequence). The CDR3 sequence is 14 residues long. The CDR3 nucleotides read TGTGCCAGTAGTATGTTCCAGCGGGGCTACGAGCAGTACTTC. Protein: CASSMFQRGYEQYF.

The chain couples TRBV19 to TRBJ1-5, with TRBD1 identical over 7 bases. Germline V gives CDR1 LNHDA, CDR2 SQIVND (reference sequence). Germline trimming cut 0 bases from V and 2 bases from J; bases unmatched to any gene: 25. The CDR3 sequence is 23 residues long. The CDR3 loop reads CASSIDLYYLVENGQVGNQPQHF. The CDR3 DNA sequence: TGTGCCAGTAGTATAGATCTATACTACTTGGTGGAAAATGGACAGGTGGGCAATCAGCCCCAGCATTTT.

The chain employs TRBV11-2 and TRBJ1-6; 7 bases line up with TRBD1. The trim removed 0 bases at V and 5 bases at J, leaving 4 bases unmatched. This CDR3 has 16 amino acids. The germline gives CDR1 SGHAT, CDR2 FQNNGV. The CDR3 spells CASSLDQGGNNSPLHF. In nucleotides, the CDR3 is TGTGCCAGCAGCTTAGATCAGGGGGGAAATAATTCACCCCTCCACTTT.

The chain uses TRBV2 and TRBJ2-7; D is uncertain. V lost 1 base, J lost 6 bases, and 7 bases lay in between. The CDR3 is made up of 12 amino acids. Germline V CDR1 and CDR2: SNHLY, FYNNEI. The CDR3 nucleotides read TGTGCCAGCAGTGAAGTCGGAGTCGAGCAGTACTTC. Amino acid sequence: CASSEVGVEQYF.

CDR3 sequence reads: CASSALGGTEAFF. In DNA form, the CDR3 reads TGTGCCAGCAGTGCTTTGGGGGGTACTGAAGCTTTCTTT. V usage is TRBV6-1 and J usage is TRBJ1-1; D is perhaps TRBD1 (5 bases). From germline, CDR1 is MNHNS and CDR2 SASEGT. V lost 4 bases to trimming and J lost 5 bases, with 11 bases between them. This CDR3 region has 13 residues.

The CDR3, as DNA: TGTGCCAGCAGCCGCCCCAACAAGGGGCCTGGGGACACCGGGGAGCTGTTTTTT. Translation: CASSRPNKGPGDTGELFF. This chain joins TRBV7-2 and TRBJ2-2, with D tentatively TRBD1 (5 bases). The CDR3 covers 18 residues. Germline CDR1 SGHTA, CDR2 FQGNSA. V was clipped by 5 bases and J by 3 bases, with 22 bases between them.

V is TRBV27 and J is TRBJ2-2; 8 nucleotides match TRBD2. V lost 8 bases, J lost 7 bases, and 15 bases stayed unmatched. Germline CDR1 reads MNHEY; CDR2 reads SMNVEV (reference sequence). The CDR3 extends over 16 amino acids. The CDR3 nucleotides read TGTGCCAGCTCCCCTCAGGCCGGGGGGGCAGTCGGGGAGCTGTTTTTT. As protein: CASSPQAGGAVGELFF.